This TCR beta chain was sequenced in a study of OX40 agonist ivuxolimab in advanced cancers. Study overall: Patients were dosed intravenously with ivuxolimab at 0.01 to 10 mg/kg every 2 weeks. Averaging roughly 60 years in age, with a range of roughly 23 to 80, the cohort was about 83% male.

Profiling relied on immunoSEQ multiplex PCR, and the TCRdb table lists in-frame clones only, not all of them. The sample has about 6,700 clones, approximately 94% seen once. In germline, CDR1 is PRHDT, CDR2 FYEKMQ (reference sequence). CDR3 length: 16 amino acids. J was trimmed by 4 bases and V by 1 base; bases with no gene match: 3. As concerns this clone: The target antigen is unknown.

Study observations and caveats: Averaging showed that CD8+ T cells had more expanded clones than CD4+ did.

Sequences were derived from CD4+ or CD8+ T cells sorted from blood, sampled in a trial of the OX40 agonist ivuxolimab. The clonotype was recovered from an adult with an advanced solid tumor such as melanoma, head and neck, liver or kidney cancer. The chain joins TRBV13 to TRBJ2-7, with 14 bases identical to TRBD2. The CDR3 here is CASSLEGLAGDYEQYF. CDR3 in DNA: TGTGCCAGCAGCTTAGAGGGACTAGCGGGAGATTACGAGCAGTACTTC. Using reference TRBV13 and TRBJ2-7 for the parts outside the CDR3, the full variable domain is AAGVIQSPRHLIKEKRETATLKCYPIPRHDTVYWYQQGPGQDPQFLISFYEKMQSDKGSIPDRFSAQQFSDYHSELNMSSLELGDSALYFCASSLEGLAGDYEQYFGPGTRLTVT.